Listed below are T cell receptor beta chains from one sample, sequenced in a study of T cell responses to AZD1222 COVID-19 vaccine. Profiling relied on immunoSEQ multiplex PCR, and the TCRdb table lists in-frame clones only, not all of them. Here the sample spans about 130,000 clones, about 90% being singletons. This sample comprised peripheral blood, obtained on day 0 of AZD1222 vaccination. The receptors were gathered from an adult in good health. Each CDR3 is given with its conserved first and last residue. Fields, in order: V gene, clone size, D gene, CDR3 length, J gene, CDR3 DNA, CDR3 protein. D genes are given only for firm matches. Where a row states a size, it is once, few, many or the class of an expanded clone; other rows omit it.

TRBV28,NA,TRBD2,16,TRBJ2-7,TGTGCCAGCAGTTTGGTCTTAGGCGGGGGCTCCTACGAGCAGTACTTC,CASSLVLGGGSYEQYF
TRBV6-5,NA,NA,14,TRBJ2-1,TGTGCCAGCAGTTACTCGACGCAAGACAATGAGCAGTTCTTC,CASSYSTQDNEQFF
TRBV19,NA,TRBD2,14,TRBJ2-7,TGTGCCAGTAGTGCCGCTAGCGGGAACTACGAGCAGTACTTC,CASSAASGNYEQYF
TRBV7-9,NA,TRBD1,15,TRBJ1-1,TGTGCCAGCAGCCCTGGACAGGGACAGAACACTGAAGCTTTCTTT,CASSPGQGQNTEAFF
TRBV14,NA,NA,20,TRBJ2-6,TGTGCCAGCAGCCAAGATGAGAAGTTCTCTCAATGGTGGGGGGCCAACGTCCTGACTTTC,CASSQDEKFSQWWGANVLTF
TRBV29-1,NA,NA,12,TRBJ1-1,TGCAGCGTTGACGGTGGGAACACTGAAGCTTTCTTT,CSVDGGNTEAFF
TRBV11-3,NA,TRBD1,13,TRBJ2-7,TGTGCCAGCAGTTACGAGGGACAGGGCGAGCAGTACTTC,CASSYEGQGEQYF
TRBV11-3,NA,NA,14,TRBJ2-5,TGTGCCAGCAGCTTTAAAGGGTACCAAGAGACCCAGTACTTC,CASSFKGYQETQYF
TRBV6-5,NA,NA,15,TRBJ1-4,TGTGCCAGCAGTTACTCGAGAGGGAATAATGAAAAACTGTTTTTT,CASSYSRGNNEKLFF
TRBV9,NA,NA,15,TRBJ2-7,TGTGCCAGCAGCGTGGGAGGTGTAGCCTCCTACGAGCAGTACTTC,CASSVGGVASYEQYF
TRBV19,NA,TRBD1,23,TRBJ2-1,TGTGCCAGTAGTATAGATCTGCTCCGGGACAGGGTCCTAATTAGGTCACTAGACAATGAGCAGTTCTTC,CASSIDLLRDRVLIRSLDNEQFF
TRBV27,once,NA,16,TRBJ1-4,TGTGCCAGCAGTTTATTGAGGGGTAAAGGGAATGAAAAACTGTTTTTT,CASSLLRGKGNEKLFF
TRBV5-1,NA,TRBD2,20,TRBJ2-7,TGCGCCAGCAGCTTGGCGGGCGGGACTAGCGGGCCGAGGTTATCCTACGAGCAGTACTTC,CASSLAGGTSGPRLSYEQYF
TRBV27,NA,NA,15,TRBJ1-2,TGTGCCAGCAGTTTATCACGGGGCCTTAACTATGGCTACACCTTC,CASSLSRGLNYGYTF
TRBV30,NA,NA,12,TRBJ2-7,TGTGCCTGGAGTAGTCAGGCCTACGAGCAGTACTTC,CAWSSQAYEQYF
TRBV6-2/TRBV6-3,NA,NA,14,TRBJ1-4,TGTGCCAGCAGCTCGGAGCCGCGAATTGAAAAACTGTTTTTT,CASSSEPRIEKLFF
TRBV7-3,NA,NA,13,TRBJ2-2,TGTGCCAGCAGCTCGGCGGGAACCGGGGAGCTGTTTTTT,CASSSAGTGELFF
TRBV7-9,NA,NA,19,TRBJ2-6,TGTGCCAGCAGCTTGACGGGGAATAGACCTCCCTCTGGGGCCAACGTCCTGACTTTC,CASSLTGNRPPSGANVLTF
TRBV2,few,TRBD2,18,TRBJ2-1,TGTGCCAGCAGTGAAGGTCTAGCGGGAGGTTGGTCCTACAATGAGCAGTTCTTC,CASSEGLAGGWSYNEQFF
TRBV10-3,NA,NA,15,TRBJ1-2,TGTGCCATCAGTGACTCCGACAGCCTCAGCTATGGCTACACCTTC,CAISDSDSLSYGYTF
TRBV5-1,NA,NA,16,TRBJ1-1,TGCGCCAGCAGCTTGTGGGCGGGACACTCGAACACTGAAGCTTTCTTT,CASSLWAGHSNTEAFF
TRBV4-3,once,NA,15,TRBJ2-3,TGCGCCAGCAGCCAAGCCGTGGTACCCCCAGATACGCAGTATTTT,CASSQAVVPPDTQYF
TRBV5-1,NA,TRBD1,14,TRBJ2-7,TGCGCCAGCAGCCAAAGACAGGGGCTTTACGAGCAGTACTTC,CASSQRQGLYEQYF
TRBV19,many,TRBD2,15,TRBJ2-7,TGTGCCAGTAGCCCTGGGGAGGGGCTAGCCTACGAGCAGTACTTC,CASSPGEGLAYEQYF
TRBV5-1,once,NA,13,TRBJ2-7,TGCGCCAGCAGCTTGCTTTCCGGGGTCGAGCAGTACTTC,CASSLLSGVEQYF
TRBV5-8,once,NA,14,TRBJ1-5,TGTGCCAGCAGCCGGGGACGGAGCAATCAGCCCCAGCATTTT,CASSRGRSNQPQHF
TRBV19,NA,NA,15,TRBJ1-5,TGTGCCAGTAGTATAACGGACTATAGCAATCAGCCCCAGCATTTT,CASSITDYSNQPQHF
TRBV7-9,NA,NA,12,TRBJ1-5,TGTGCCAGCAGCCCTTATAATCAGCCCCAGCATTTT,CASSPYNQPQHF
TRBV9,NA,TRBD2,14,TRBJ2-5,TGTGCCGGCAGCGTAGGGGCTAGCGGAGAGACCCAGTACTTC,CAGSVGASGETQYF
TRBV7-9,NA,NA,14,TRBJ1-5,TGTGCCAGCAGCTCAGACAGCACAGATCAGCCCCAGCATTTT,CASSSDSTDQPQHF
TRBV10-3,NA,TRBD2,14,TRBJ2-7,TGTGCCCACAGCAGCGGCGGGAGCTCCTACGAGCAGTACTTC,CAHSSGGSSYEQYF
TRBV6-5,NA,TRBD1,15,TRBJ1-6,TGTGCCAGCAGCCGACAGGGGGCAGAGAATTCACCCCTCCACTTT,CASSRQGAENSPLHF
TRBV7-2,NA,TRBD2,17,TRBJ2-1,TGTGCCAGCAGCTTCGCGGCCGGGACTAGCGGGAGAGATGAGCAGTTCTTC,CASSFAAGTSGRDEQFF
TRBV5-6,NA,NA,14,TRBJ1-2,TGTGCCAGCAGCTTGATACGGACGGACTATGGCTACACCTTC,CASSLIRTDYGYTF
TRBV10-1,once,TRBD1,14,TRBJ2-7,TGCGCCAGCAGGTCCGGGACAGGGGTCCACGAGCAGTACTTC,CASRSGTGVHEQYF
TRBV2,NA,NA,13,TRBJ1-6,TGTGCCAGCAGTGCTCGACAGTTTTCACCCCTCCACTTT,CASSARQFSPLHF
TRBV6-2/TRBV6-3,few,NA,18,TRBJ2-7,TGTGCCAGCAGCGACGATTTCGTATCGGGCCTCGGGACCTACGAGCAGTACTTC,CASSDDFVSGLGTYEQYF
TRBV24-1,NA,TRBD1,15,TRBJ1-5,TGTGCCACCAGTGATTCAGGGGGCGAGGTTCAGCCCCAGCATTTT,CATSDSGGEVQPQHF
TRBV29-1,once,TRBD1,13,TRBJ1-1,TGCAGCGCAGAGGGGGCCGCGAACACTGAAGCTTTCTTT,CSAEGAANTEAFF
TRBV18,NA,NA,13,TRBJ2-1,TGTGCCAGCTCACCGCAGAGGGTCGGAGAGCAGTTCTTC,CASSPQRVGEQFF
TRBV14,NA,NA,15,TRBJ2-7,TGTGCCAGCAGCCCCCGTGGGGGTAGCTCCTACGAGCAGTACTTC,CASSPRGGSSYEQYF
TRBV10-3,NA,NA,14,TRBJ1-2,TGTGCCACCGAGACAGGCTTTTCTAACTATGGCTACACCTTC,CATETGFSNYGYTF
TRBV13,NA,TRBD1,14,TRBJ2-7,TGTGCCAGCAGCTCGACAGGGGGCGGCTACGAGCAGTACTTC,CASSSTGGGYEQYF
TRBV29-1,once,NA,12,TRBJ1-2,TGCAGCGTTGACAGGGTGGGGTATGGCTACACCTTC,CSVDRVGYGYTF
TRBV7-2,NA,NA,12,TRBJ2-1,TGTGCCAGCACCGAAGGCCAGGGAGAGCAGTTCTTC,CASTEGQGEQFF
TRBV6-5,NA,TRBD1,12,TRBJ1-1,TGTGCCAGCAGTCGGACAGGTATTGAAGCTTTCTTT,CASSRTGIEAFF
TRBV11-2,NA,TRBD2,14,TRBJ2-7,TGTGCCAGCAGCTTAGGGGCGTTCCGGGCGGGAGAGGTTTTC,CASSLGAFRAGEVF
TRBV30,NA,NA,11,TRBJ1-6,TGTGCCTGGAGCGATAATTCACCCCTCCACTTT,CAWSDNSPLHF
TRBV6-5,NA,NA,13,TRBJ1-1,TGTGCCAGCAGTTACTCAATGGGTCCTGAAGCTTTCTTT,CASSYSMGPEAFF
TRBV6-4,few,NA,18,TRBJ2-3,TGTGCCAGCAGTGACGGCCCGGAGCTGGCCTCTAGCACAGATACGCAGTATTTT,CASSDGPELASSTDTQYF
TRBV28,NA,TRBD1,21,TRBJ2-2,TGTGCCAGCAGTTCACCTACGGGTCCCGGGACAGGGTTTAAGAACACCGGGGAGCTGTTTTTT,CASSSPTGPGTGFKNTGELFF
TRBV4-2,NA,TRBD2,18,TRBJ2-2,TGTGCCAGCAGCCAAGATTGGGCCGCTAGCGGGTACACCGGGGAGCTGTTTTTT,CASSQDWAASGYTGELFF
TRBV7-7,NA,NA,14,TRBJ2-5,TGTGCTAGCAGCTTGGCGGAGGCGGAAGAGACCCAGTACTTC,CASSLAEAEETQYF
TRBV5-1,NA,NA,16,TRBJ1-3,TGCGCCAGCAGCTTGGCCGGCAGCAGAAGTGGAAACACCATATATTTT,CASSLAGSRSGNTIYF
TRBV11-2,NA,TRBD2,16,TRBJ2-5,TGTGCCAGCAGCTCCCTCGGACTAGCGGGAGGTGAGACCCAGTACTTC,CASSSLGLAGGETQYF
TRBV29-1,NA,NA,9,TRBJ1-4,TGCAGCCCTAATGAAAAACTGTTTTTT,CSPNEKLFF
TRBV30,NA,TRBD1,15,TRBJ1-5,TGTGCCTGGAGTCAGCGGACAGGGGGACGGCAGCCCCAGCATTTT,CAWSQRTGGRQPQHF
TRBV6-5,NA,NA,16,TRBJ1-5,TGTGCCAGCAGTTACGGGGACCTTGCGGGCAATCAGCCCCAGCATTTT,CASSYGDLAGNQPQHF